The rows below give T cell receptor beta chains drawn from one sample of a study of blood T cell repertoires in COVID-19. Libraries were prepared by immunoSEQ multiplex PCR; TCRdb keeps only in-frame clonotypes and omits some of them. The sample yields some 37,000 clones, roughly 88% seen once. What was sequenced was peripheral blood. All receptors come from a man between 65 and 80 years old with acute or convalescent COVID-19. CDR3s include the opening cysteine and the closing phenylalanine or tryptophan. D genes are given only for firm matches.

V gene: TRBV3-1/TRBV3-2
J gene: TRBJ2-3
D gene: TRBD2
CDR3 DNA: TGTGCCAGCAGCCAGGCTAGACTAGCGGGAGCATCAGATACGCAGTATTTT
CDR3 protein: CASSQARLAGASDTQYF

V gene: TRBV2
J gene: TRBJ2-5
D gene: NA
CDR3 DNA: TGTGCCAGCGACCAGTACCAAGAGGCCCAGTACTTC
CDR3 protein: CASDQYQEAQYF

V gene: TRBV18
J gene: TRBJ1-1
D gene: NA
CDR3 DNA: TGTGCCAGCTCACTTCAGGAGAACACTGAAGCTTTCTTT
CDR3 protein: CASSLQENTEAFF

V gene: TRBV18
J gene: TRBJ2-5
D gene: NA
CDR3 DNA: TGTGCCAGCTCACCAGGGGGCGACGAGACCCAGTACTTC
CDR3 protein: CASSPGGDETQYF

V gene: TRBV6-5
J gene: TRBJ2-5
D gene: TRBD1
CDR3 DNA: TGTGCCAGCAGTTCCACCGGACAGGACCAAGAGACCCAGTACTTC
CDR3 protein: CASSSTGQDQETQYF

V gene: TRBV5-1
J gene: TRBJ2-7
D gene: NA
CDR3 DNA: TGCGCCAGCAGCTTGGTAGAGGGAAGAGACGAGCAGTACTTC
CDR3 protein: CASSLVEGRDEQYF

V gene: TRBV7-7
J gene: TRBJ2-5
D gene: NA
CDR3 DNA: TGTGCCAGCAGCTTAAGACGGGGCGGACAGCAAGAGACCCAGTACTTC
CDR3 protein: CASSLRRGGQQETQYF

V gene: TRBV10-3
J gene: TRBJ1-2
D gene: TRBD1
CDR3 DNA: TGTGCCATCAGTGAGACAGGGGGCGGCTATGGCTACACCTTC
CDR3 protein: CAISETGGGYGYTF

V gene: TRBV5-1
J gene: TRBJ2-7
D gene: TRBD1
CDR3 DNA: TGCGCCAGCAGCGAGTCGATAACAGGGGCCGGCTACGAGCAGTACTTC
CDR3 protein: CASSESITGAGYEQYF

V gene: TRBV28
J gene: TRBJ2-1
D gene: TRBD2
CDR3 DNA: TGTGCCAGCAGTCCGGGACTAGCGGGAGGAAGGCACAATGAGCAGTTCTTC
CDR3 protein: CASSPGLAGGRHNEQFF

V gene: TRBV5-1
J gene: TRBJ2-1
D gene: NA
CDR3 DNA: TGCGCCAGCAGCTTGGGGGGCTTCTCCTACAATGAGCAGTTCTTC
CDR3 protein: CASSLGGFSYNEQFF

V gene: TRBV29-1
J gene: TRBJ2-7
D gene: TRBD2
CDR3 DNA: TGCAGCGTTCTAAATAGCGGGAGGGGACTCTACGAGCAGTACTTC
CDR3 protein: CSVLNSGRGLYEQYF